The following is a T cell receptor (beta chain) sequence with its context. The authors' processing: Estimation of nucleated cell counts relied on the amplification of reference gene primers. Using immunoSEQ multiplex PCR, the repertoire was profiled, and TCRdb retains in-frame clones only, with some absent. D and trimming were read from the DNA, whereas the V and J calls and clone size are those reported in that table. The repertoire has roughly 70,000 clones, 80% of them found once; the top ten carry around 9.6%. The entry originates in a study of blood T cell repertoires in COVID-19. Study-wide context: Acute and convalescent COVID-19 samples came from the United States, Italy and Spain. The analysed material was cDNA or gDNA that came from T cells, B-cell-depleted T cells, or PBMCs.

The CDR3 totals 16 residues. The germline gives CDR1 LGHNA, CDR2 YSLEER. The V and J ends lost 4 bases and 7 bases, in that order; junction bases with no gene match: 7. The TCR originated in a human donor in a cohort sampled during active COVID-19. V and J are TRBV4-3 and TRBJ2-2, with 12 nucleotides matching TRBD2. The sequencing sample was made of peripheral blood. The CDR3 DNA reads as TGCGCCAGCAGCCGGGGGACTAGCGGGTATAGCGGGGAGCTGTTTTTT. This gives the protein CASSRGTSGYSGELFF.